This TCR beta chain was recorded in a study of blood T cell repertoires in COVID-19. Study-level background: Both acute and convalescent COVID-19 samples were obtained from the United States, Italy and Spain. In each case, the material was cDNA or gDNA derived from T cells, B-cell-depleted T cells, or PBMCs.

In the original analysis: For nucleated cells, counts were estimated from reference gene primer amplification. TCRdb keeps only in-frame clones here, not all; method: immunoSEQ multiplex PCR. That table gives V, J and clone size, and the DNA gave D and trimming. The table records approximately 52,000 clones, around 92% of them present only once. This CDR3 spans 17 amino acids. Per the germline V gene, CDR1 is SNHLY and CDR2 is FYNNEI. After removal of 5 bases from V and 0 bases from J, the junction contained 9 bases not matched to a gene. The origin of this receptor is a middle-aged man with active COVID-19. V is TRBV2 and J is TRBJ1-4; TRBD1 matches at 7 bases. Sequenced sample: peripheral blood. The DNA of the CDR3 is TGTGCCAGCAGTACCGACAGGGCTGGGACAACTAATGAAAAACTGTTTTTT. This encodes CASSTDRAGTTNEKLFF.